This TCR beta chain was profiled in a study of regulatory T cells in long-lasting Graves disease. This clonotype was counted at least ten times. Its specificity is not known. Documented time point: newly diagnosed GD, antithyroid drugs for less than 3 months. From PBMCs, RNA was extracted and then used to make the TCR library. Construction of TCR beta libraries relied on iRepertoire HTBI primers and on Arm-PCR targeting CDR3 regions. TCRdb reanalysed the multiplex PCR reads using MiXCR and keeps one entry per CDR3 protein. The data hold hundreds of thousands of distinct CDR3 sequences, with around 15% observed a single time. General study findings and limits: Since the sample size was small, accuracy may have been reduced. TCR diversity was lower in persistent than newly diagnosed Graves' disease.

Germline V gene data show CDR1 as KGHSH and CDR2 as LQKENI. The CDR3 spans 14 residues. Trimming left V 3 bases short and J 6 bases short, with 14 bases between. The sample was also linked to a second study, of T cells in Graves' hyperthyroidism and ophthalmopathy. From that report: Clonotypes that were expanded in thyroid above 0.001 mostly appeared in blood too.

The sample in question was peripheral blood mononuclear cells (PBMCs), obtained at new diagnosis, from a patient treated with antithyroid drugs. The chain combines TRBV18 with TRBJ1-2, with a weak D call TRBD1 (5 bases). The sequence was collected from a woman in her forties or fifties with Graves disease. The DNA of the CDR3 is TGTGCCAGCTCACCGGGACCCGGCACGAATGGCTACACCTTC. Amino acids: CASSPGPGTNGYTF.